This T cell receptor (beta chain) was sequenced during a study of glioma-infiltrating T cells after dendritic cell vaccination. Study as a whole: Patients had newly diagnosed or recurrent glioblastoma and received dendritic cell vaccines.

Study-wide findings and caveats: Patients with more pretreatment TILs had longer time to progression and survival.

Sequencing used immunoSEQ multiplex PCR; TCRdb keeps in-frame clones, though not all of them. Among about 50,000 clones listed, more than 75% were seen once. Remarks on this clone: Its antigen is as yet unknown.

The CDR3 totals 16 residues. The junction had 6 bases not matched to a gene; V was cut back by 5 bases and J by 5 bases. Germline CDR1 SGHAT, CDR2 FQNNGV. The time point was: after dendritic cell vaccination, including at tumor progression/relapse. No glioblastoma patient carried an isocitrate dehydrogenase mutation. The sample was blood, taken after dendritic cell vaccination. This TCR was sampled from a human donor with glioblastoma. The chain joins TRBV11-2 to TRBJ2-5; 15 nucleotides match TRBD2. The CDR3 here is CASSRTSGGARETQYF. As DNA, the CDR3 is TGTGCCAGCAGCAGGACTAGCGGGGGGGCCCGGGAGACCCAGTACTTC.